These T cell receptor beta chains were read from a single sample in a study of tumor and adjacent non-tumor tissue in lung cancer. A single record per CDR3 protein comes from TCRdb applying MiXCR to the multiplex PCR reads. The table lists roughly 43,000 distinct CDR3 sequences, about three fifths of them singletons. The sequenced material came from distant non-tumor lung tissue. The receptors shown here come from a man aged 50-60 years with non-small cell lung cancer. The CDR3 runs from the conserved cysteine through the conserved F or W. A D gene is named only where the DNA matches it firmly. Part of the rows lack a size; the others show once, few, many or a class for expanded clones.

cdr3_aa: CAGTSRVNQPQHF; cdr3_nt: TGTGCCGGCACTTCGAGGGTTAATCAGCCCCAGCACTTT; d_call: NA; v_call: TRBV6-6; j_call: TRBJ1-5; clone_size: NA
cdr3_aa: CASSLASPKETQYF; cdr3_nt: TGTGCCAGCAGCTTAGCGTCTCCGAAAGAGACCCAGTACTTC; d_call: NA; v_call: TRBV7-9; j_call: TRBJ2-5; clone_size: many
cdr3_aa: CASSQTGQGSYEQYF; cdr3_nt: TGTGCCAGCAGCCAGACGGGACAGGGCTCCTACGAGCAGTACTTC; d_call: TRBD1; v_call: TRBV4-2; j_call: TRBJ2-7; clone_size: many
cdr3_aa: CATSASETQETQYF; cdr3_nt: TGTGCCACCAGCGCTAGCGAGACCCAAGAGACCCAGTACTTC; d_call: NA; v_call: TRBV24-1; j_call: TRBJ2-5; clone_size: NA
cdr3_aa: CASRTQETQYF; cdr3_nt: TGTGCCAGCCGCACCCAAGAGACTCAGTACTTC; d_call: NA; v_call: TRBV7-9; j_call: TRBJ2-5; clone_size: NA
cdr3_aa: CSAQLWTSTNEQFF; cdr3_nt: TGCAGTGCTCAACTCTGGACTAGCACGAATGAGCAGTTCTTC; d_call: TRBD2; v_call: TRBV20-1; j_call: TRBJ2-1; clone_size: NA
cdr3_aa: CSVLPQEMVGVDEQFF; cdr3_nt: TGCAGCGTTCTCCCTCAGGAAATGGTGGGAGTAGACGAGCAGTTCTTC; d_call: NA; v_call: TRBV29-1; j_call: TRBJ2-1; clone_size: NA
cdr3_aa: CSVEDSLSSGWFF; cdr3_nt: TGCAGCGTTGAAGATAGCTTGTCTAGCGGGTGGTTCTTT; d_call: TRBD2; v_call: TRBV29-1; j_call: TRBJ2-1; clone_size: NA
cdr3_aa: CAGSLGTTGNEQYF; cdr3_nt: TGTGCCGGCAGCTTGGGGACGACAGGGAATGAGCAGTACTTC; d_call: TRBD1; v_call: TRBV5-4; j_call: TRBJ2-7; clone_size: once
cdr3_aa: CASSSDRGSGTEAFF; cdr3_nt: TGTGCCAGCAGTTCTGATAGGGGGTCGGGTACTGAAGCTTTCTTT; d_call: NA; v_call: TRBV28; j_call: TRBJ1-1; clone_size: NA
cdr3_aa: CASNFPKGIDYGYTF; cdr3_nt: TGTGCCAGCAATTTTCCGAAGGGCATTGACTATGGCTACACCTTC; d_call: NA; v_call: TRBV12-3/TRBV12-4; j_call: TRBJ1-2; clone_size: NA
cdr3_aa: CAWSMGQVGEQFF; cdr3_nt: TGTGCCTGGAGTATGGGACAGGTTGGTGAGCAGTTCTTC; d_call: TRBD1; v_call: TRBV30; j_call: TRBJ2-1; clone_size: NA
cdr3_aa: CSARDRTSGGKQYF; cdr3_nt: TGCAGTGCTAGAGACAGGACTAGCGGGGGCAAGCAGTACTTC; d_call: TRBD2; v_call: TRBV20-1; j_call: TRBJ2-7; clone_size: NA
cdr3_aa: CASIDPRDRGEFDTQYF; cdr3_nt: TGTGCCAGTATTGACCCCAGGGACAGGGGGGAGTTCGATACGCAGTATTTC; d_call: TRBD1; v_call: TRBV6-1; j_call: TRBJ2-3; clone_size: once
cdr3_aa: CASSPQVKAYEQYF; cdr3_nt: TGTGCCAGCTCACCACAGGTCAAAGCCTACGAGCAGTACTTC; d_call: NA; v_call: TRBV18; j_call: TRBJ2-7; clone_size: NA
cdr3_aa: CASSLRVDWEDTQYF; cdr3_nt: TGTGCCAGCAGCCTACGGGTTGACTGGGAAGATACGCAGTATTTT; d_call: NA; v_call: TRBV7-8; j_call: TRBJ2-3; clone_size: many
cdr3_aa: CAIRGEGEAFF; cdr3_nt: TGTGCCATCAGAGGGGAGGGTGAAGCTTTCTTT; d_call: NA; v_call: TRBV10-3; j_call: TRBJ1-1; clone_size: many
cdr3_aa: CASRLGQGNTGELFF; cdr3_nt: TGTGCCAGCAGGTTGGGACAGGGGAACACCGGGGAGCTGTTTTTT; d_call: TRBD1; v_call: TRBV28; j_call: TRBJ2-2; clone_size: NA
cdr3_aa: CASSVGGTSIAEQYF; cdr3_nt: TGCGCCAGCAGCGTGGGCGGGACTAGCATCGCCGAGCAGTACTTC; d_call: TRBD2; v_call: TRBV5-1; j_call: TRBJ2-7; clone_size: few
cdr3_aa: CAISLQGTDTGELFF; cdr3_nt: TGTGCCATCAGTTTACAGGGGACGGACACCGGGGAGCTGTTTTTT; d_call: TRBD1; v_call: TRBV10-3; j_call: TRBJ2-2; clone_size: many
cdr3_aa: CASSPSGLAGNEQFF; cdr3_nt: TGTGCCAGCAGCCCTTCGGGACTAGCGGGGAATGAGCAGTTCTTC; d_call: TRBD2; v_call: TRBV6-1; j_call: TRBJ2-1; clone_size: many
cdr3_aa: CASSHAGTSGSEWQYF; cdr3_nt: TGTGCCAGCAGCCACGCCGGGACTAGCGGGAGTGAGTGGCAGTACTTC; d_call: TRBD2; v_call: TRBV6-2/TRBV6-3; j_call: TRBJ2-7; clone_size: many
cdr3_aa: CASSESWGDQPQHF; cdr3_nt: TGTGCCAGCAGTGAGTCGTGGGGGGATCAGCCCCAGCATTTT; d_call: NA; v_call: TRBV6-1; j_call: TRBJ1-5; clone_size: many
cdr3_aa: CASSQDDRGGGTEAFF; cdr3_nt: TGTGCCAGCAGCCAAGATGATCGGGGGGGGGGCACCGAAGCTTTCTTT; d_call: NA; v_call: TRBV4-2; j_call: TRBJ1-1; clone_size: NA
cdr3_aa: CSVEDTGRGDEQFF; cdr3_nt: TGCAGCGTTGAAGATACAGGCCGCGGGGATGAGCAGTTCTTC; d_call: NA; v_call: TRBV29-1; j_call: TRBJ2-1; clone_size: medium-sized
cdr3_aa: CTSSRGGDSSGVNVLTF; cdr3_nt: TGTACCAGCAGTCGCGGGGGCGACAGTTCTGGGGTCAACGTCCTGACTTTC; d_call: NA; v_call: TRBV6-5; j_call: TRBJ2-6; clone_size: NA
cdr3_aa: CSARDSIQEVQYF; cdr3_nt: TGCAGTGCTAGGGACAGTATACAAGAGGTCCAGTACTTC; d_call: NA; v_call: TRBV20-1; j_call: TRBJ2-5; clone_size: NA
cdr3_aa: CASGYSLAGEETQYF; cdr3_nt: TGTGCCAGCGGTTACTCCCTAGCGGGGGAAGAGACCCAGTACTTT; d_call: TRBD2; v_call: TRBV6-5; j_call: TRBJ2-5; clone_size: NA
cdr3_aa: CASYTGGLHTEAFF; cdr3_nt: TGTGCCTCCTACACAGGGGGCCTACACACTGAAGCTTTCTTT; d_call: TRBD1; v_call: TRBV19; j_call: TRBJ1-1; clone_size: few
cdr3_aa: CSAQDRAGEHYF; cdr3_nt: TGTAGCGCCCAAGACAGGGCCGGAGAGCATTACTTC; d_call: TRBD1; v_call: TRBV29-1; j_call: TRBJ2-7; clone_size: NA
cdr3_aa: CASSLGTENRPQHF; cdr3_nt: TGTGCCAGCAGCTTGGGCACAGAGAATCGGCCCCAGCATTTT; d_call: NA; v_call: TRBV5-5; j_call: TRBJ1-5; clone_size: NA
cdr3_aa: CASSLGDINYEQYF; cdr3_nt: TGCGCCAGCAGCTTGGGGGACATAAACTACGAGCAGTACTTC; d_call: NA; v_call: TRBV5-1; j_call: TRBJ2-7; clone_size: many
cdr3_aa: CATSDSPSGTGAYERYF; cdr3_nt: TGTGCCACCAGTGACTCTCCCTCCGGGACAGGCGCTTACGAGCGGTACTTC; d_call: TRBD1; v_call: TRBV24-1; j_call: TRBJ2-7; clone_size: NA
cdr3_aa: CATSRRVDETQYF; cdr3_nt: TGTGCCACCAGCCGCAGGGTGGATGAGACCCAGTACTTC; d_call: NA; v_call: TRBV6-6; j_call: TRBJ2-5; clone_size: NA
cdr3_aa: CASSLGHPGGGYEQYF; cdr3_nt: TGCGCCAGCAGCTTGGGACATCCCGGGGGAGGATACGAGCAGTACTTC; d_call: NA; v_call: TRBV5-1; j_call: TRBJ2-7; clone_size: NA
cdr3_aa: CIVELLGGGQNEQFF; cdr3_nt: TGTATTGTCGAACTTCTAGGGGGAGGGCAGAATGAGCAGTTCTTC; d_call: NA; v_call: TRBV29-1; j_call: TRBJ2-1; clone_size: once
cdr3_aa: CASSSGLAGSRTDTQYF; cdr3_nt: TGTGCCAGCAGCTCGGGACTAGCCGGTTCTCGGACAGATACGCAGTATTTT; d_call: TRBD2; v_call: TRBV7-9; j_call: TRBJ2-3; clone_size: many
cdr3_aa: CVGSFIPNEKLFF; cdr3_nt: TGTGTCGGCAGTTTTATTCCTAATGAAAAACTGTTTTTT; d_call: NA; v_call: TRBV12-3/TRBV12-4; j_call: TRBJ1-4; clone_size: NA
cdr3_aa: CTSNSGAGRTYEQYF; cdr3_nt: TGTACCAGCAACTCAGGGGCAGGTAGAACCTACGAGCAGTACTTT; d_call: NA; v_call: TRBV11-2; j_call: TRBJ2-7; clone_size: NA
cdr3_aa: CASIDPRKGVHNEQFF; cdr3_nt: TGTGCCAGCATCGACCCCAGGAAGGGGGTACACAATGAGCAGTTCTTC; d_call: NA; v_call: TRBV6-2/TRBV6-3; j_call: TRBJ2-1; clone_size: many
cdr3_aa: CASSQGQGEGGHTF; cdr3_nt: TGTGCCAGCAGCCAGGGACAGGGGGAAGGCGGCCACACCTTC; d_call: TRBD1; v_call: TRBV7-9; j_call: TRBJ1-2; clone_size: many
cdr3_aa: CAVIQAGMDEQYF; cdr3_nt: TGTGCCGTCATCCAAGCCGGGATGGACGAGCAGTACTTC; d_call: NA; v_call: TRBV4-2; j_call: TRBJ2-7; clone_size: once
cdr3_aa: CSSSLEGTGNTEAFF; cdr3_nt: TGTTCCAGCAGCTTAGAGGGGACAGGGAACACTGAAGCTTTCTTT; d_call: TRBD1; v_call: TRBV11-2; j_call: TRBJ1-1; clone_size: once
cdr3_aa: CACSEGGPEKLFF; cdr3_nt: TGTGCCTGCAGTGAAGGAGGGCCCGAAAAACTGTTTTTT; d_call: NA; v_call: TRBV30; j_call: TRBJ1-4; clone_size: NA
cdr3_aa: CASSLVAASSYNGQFF; cdr3_nt: TGCGCCAGCAGCTTGGTCGCGGCTAGCTCCTACAATGGGCAGTTCTTC; d_call: NA; v_call: TRBV5-1; j_call: TRBJ2-1; clone_size: NA
cdr3_aa: CASNLNHETQYF; cdr3_nt: TGTGCCAGCAATCTAAACCATGAGACCCAGTACTTC; d_call: NA; v_call: TRBV11-3; j_call: TRBJ2-5; clone_size: NA
cdr3_aa: CASSPTHYERYF; cdr3_nt: TGTGCTAGCAGCCCGACACACTACGAGCGGTACTTC; d_call: NA; v_call: TRBV12-3/TRBV12-4; j_call: TRBJ2-7; clone_size: NA
cdr3_aa: CASSSGRNYGYTF; cdr3_nt: TGTGCCAGCAGCTCCGGACGGAACTATGGCTACACCTTC; d_call: NA; v_call: TRBV11-2; j_call: TRBJ1-2; clone_size: NA
cdr3_aa: CSAAPEHGGQETQYF; cdr3_nt: TGCAGTGCGGCCCCCGAACACGGGGGTCAAGAGACCCAGTACTTC; d_call: NA; v_call: TRBV20-1; j_call: TRBJ2-5; clone_size: medium-sized
cdr3_aa: CSAGTGGRSNQPQHF; cdr3_nt: TGCAGTGCAGGAACAGGGGGCAGGAGCAATCAGCCCCAGCATTTT; d_call: TRBD1; v_call: TRBV20-1; j_call: TRBJ1-5; clone_size: many
cdr3_aa: CSVGVLTREQSF; cdr3_nt: TGCAGCGTTGGAGTCTTAACTAGGGAGCAGTCCTTC; d_call: NA; v_call: TRBV29-1; j_call: TRBJ2-1; clone_size: NA
cdr3_aa: CASSWYGGNSEAFF; cdr3_nt: TGCGCCAGCAGCTGGTACGGGGGGAACTCTGAAGCTTTCTTT; d_call: NA; v_call: TRBV5-1; j_call: TRBJ1-1; clone_size: NA
cdr3_aa: CASSIRQGDARTGELFF; cdr3_nt: TGTGCCAGCAGCATACGTCAAGGCGACGCGAGGACTGGGGAGCTGTTTTTT; d_call: NA; v_call: TRBV11-2; j_call: TRBJ2-2; clone_size: NA
cdr3_aa: CASSQFAGEVYEQYF; cdr3_nt: TGTGCCAGCAGCCAGTTCGCGGGAGAGGTTTACGAGCAGTACTTC; d_call: TRBD2; v_call: TRBV4-2; j_call: TRBJ2-7; clone_size: NA
cdr3_aa: CAISGVGASGGEQFF; cdr3_nt: TGTGCCATCAGTGGGGTAGGGGCTAGCGGAGGTGAGCAGTTCTTC; d_call: TRBD2; v_call: TRBV10-3; j_call: TRBJ2-1; clone_size: many
cdr3_aa: CSTSGQGTSGSSREQYF; cdr3_nt: TGCAGTACTAGCGGGCAGGGGACTAGCGGGAGTTCGCGTGAGCAGTACTTC; d_call: TRBD2; v_call: TRBV20-1; j_call: TRBJ2-7; clone_size: NA
cdr3_aa: CDSSYGLETDMQYF; cdr3_nt: TGTGACAGCAGCTACGGACTTGAGACAGATATGCAGTATTTT; d_call: NA; v_call: TRBV4-2; j_call: TRBJ2-3; clone_size: NA
cdr3_aa: CSVRGVGDEKLFF; cdr3_nt: TGCAGCGTTCGTGGGGTCGGGGATGAAAAACTGTTTTTT; d_call: NA; v_call: TRBV29-1; j_call: TRBJ1-4; clone_size: many
cdr3_aa: CASSQDTGTSGPFSYEQHF; cdr3_nt: TGTGCCAGCAGCCAAGATACCGGGACTAGCGGGCCCTTCTCCTACGAGCAGCACTTC; d_call: TRBD2; v_call: TRBV4-2; j_call: TRBJ2-7; clone_size: NA